This entry is about one T cell receptor (beta chain). This sample is part of a study of blood T cell repertoires in COVID-19. On the study more broadly: Acute-phase and convalescent COVID-19 samples originated in the United States, Italy and Spain.

The CDR3 totals 14 residues. The V and J ends lost 0 bases and 10 bases respectively, with 13 bases between them. Germline V lookup: CDR1 MNHEY, CDR2 SMNVEV (reference sequence). As originally analysed: Reference gene primer amplification gave nucleated cell count estimates. The assay was immunoSEQ multiplex PCR, and TCRdb's table has in-frame clones only and misses some. V and J calls and clone size come straight from that table; D and trimming were deduced from the DNA. The repertoire holds some 76,000 clones, with 80% to 90% as singletons. Material for sequencing was peripheral blood. The chain couples TRBV27 to TRBJ2-1; no firm D call. The clonotype originates from a young woman with acute or convalescent COVID-19. The DNA of the CDR3 is TGTGCCAGCAGTTTATCGTTTCCGGCGGCCGAGCAGTTCTTC. The encoded protein is CASSLSFPAAEQFF.